Here is one TCR beta chain with its context. Its antigen is unknown. TCRdb keeps only in-frame clones here, not all; method: immunoSEQ multiplex PCR. The sample has approximately 160,000 clones, about 85% seen once; the top ten hold less than 3%. CDR1 is SGDLS, CDR2 YYNGEE, per germline. This CDR3 has 13 residues. V was shortened by 5 bases and J by 6 bases, with 15 bases between the two germline ends. The data stem from a study of T cell responses to AZD1222 COVID-19 vaccine. Study results and limitations: Only after the peak T cell response were repertoires sampled. Females outnumbered males among donors, who were mostly white British; clonal diversity was possibly underestimated.

The genes are TRBV9 and TRBJ2-7; no reliable D call. The source is an adult in good health. The sample here was peripheral blood, taken on day 0 of AZD1222 vaccination. In DNA form, the CDR3 reads TGTGCCAGCAGTGCAGGTGGTTTGGGCGAGCAGTACTTC. Amino acid sequence: CASSAGGLGEQYF.